The clone carrying this T cell receptor (beta chain) was recorded once. Its matching antigen is unknown. The sample comes from a study of T cell responses to AZD1222 COVID-19 vaccine. Germline CDR1 is SNHLY and CDR2 is FYNNEI. Trimming took off 2 bases at V and 4 bases at J, with 6 bases between the two ends. The CDR3 spans 13 residues. Sequencing was performed with immunoSEQ multiplex PCR; in TCRdb, only in-frame clones are kept and a portion is missing. The sample records about 130,000 clones, 90% to 95% being singletons. The study's findings and limits: CD4 TCRs associated with vaccination spanned spike, dominating at 160-218 and 743-854. In a largely white British group with more females than males, clonal diversity was possibly underestimated. Baseline seropositivity occurred in only six or seven AZD1222 recipients. The repertoires were collected only after the peak T cell response.

The sequence derives from an adult in good health. The V and J genes are TRBV2 and TRBJ1-5; D is unresolved. Sequenced here: peripheral blood, sampled on day 0 of AZD1222 vaccination. DNA for the CDR3: TGTGCCAGCAGTGAATCTCGGAATCAGCCCCAGCATTTT. This encodes CASSESRNQPQHF.